This is a list of T cell receptor beta chains from one sample in a study of post-analysis software for immune sequencing data. One entry per CDR3 protein results from TCRdb running MiXCR on the PCR reads. In the table there are 750,000 to 900,000 distinct CDR3 sequences, 40% to 55% of which are singletons. Sequencing input: blood. The source is a girl between 10 and 17 years old with multiple sclerosis. Both conserved end residues are part of each CDR3. The D gene is left open where the match is weak. Clone size, where shown, is once, few, many, or a class for clones that have expanded.

>TRBD2|TRBJ2-3|TRBV7-9|few
CASSLAGGSLTDTQYF
TGTGCCAGCAGCTTAGCGGGCGGGAGTCTGACAGATACGCAGTATTTT
>TRBD1|TRBJ2-5|TRBV2|NA
CASSGDRPPGETQYF
TGTGCCAGCAGCGGGGACAGGCCCCCGGGAGAGACCCAGTACTTC
>TRBD1|TRBJ1-2|TRBV7-2|few
CASSIPDRGLGYTF
TGTGCCAGCAGCATCCCGGACAGGGGGCTTGGCTACACCTTC
>TRBD2|TRBJ2-5|TRBV29-1|few
CSVEGWIGLAGDGETQYF
TGCAGCGTTGAAGGTTGGATTGGACTAGCGGGAGATGGAGAGACCCAGTACTTC
>NA|TRBJ1-1|TRBV2|NA
CASSETAMNTEAFF
TGTGCCAGCAGTGAGACAGCTATGAACACTGAAGCTTTCTTT
>NA|TRBJ2-3|TRBV5-1|many
CASSLDGEFTDTQYF
TGCGCCAGCAGCTTGGATGGGGAGTTTACAGATACGCAGTATTTT
>NA|TRBJ2-1|TRBV11-2|few
CASSLVGITGRKNEQFF
TGTGCCAGCAGCTTAGTTGGTATAACAGGGCGGAAGAATGAGCAGTTCTTC
>NA|TRBJ2-5|TRBV4-1|few
CASSQDPGAAETQYF
TGCGCCAGCAGCCAAGATCCGGGGGCGGCGGAGACCCAGTACTTC
>NA|TRBJ2-3|TRBV20-1|NA
CSATGIWAGEEDTQYF
TGCAGTGCAACAGGGATTTGGGCCGGTGAGGAAGATACGCAGTATTTT
>NA|TRBJ1-6|TRBV5-8|NA
CASCPERGLNSPLHF
TGTGCCAGCTGCCCAGAACGGGGTCTGAATTCACCCCTCCACTTT
>NA|TRBJ1-1|TRBV9|NA
CASSPHSGHTTEAFF
TGTGCCAGCAGCCCTCATTCGGGACATACCACTGAAGCTTTCTTT
>NA|TRBJ2-1|TRBV12-3/TRBV12-4|few
CASSPTEAGSYNEQFF
TGTGCCAGCAGTCCGACCGAAGCGGGCTCCTACAATGAGCAGTTCTTC
>TRBD2|TRBJ2-7|TRBV7-9|NA
CASSSLVTSGSGAQYF
TGTGCCAGCAGCTCCCTCGTGACTAGCGGCTCAGGAGCCCAGTACTTC
>NA|TRBJ1-6|TRBV7-8|NA
CASTLPVQGPSSYNSPLHF
TGTGCCAGCACCTTACCGGTCCAGGGCCCGAGCTCCTATAATTCACCCCTCCACTTT
>TRBD1|TRBJ2-7|TRBV15|few
CATSRGQGESYEQYF
TGTGCCACCAGCAGAGGACAGGGGGAGTCCTACGAGCAGTACTTC
>TRBD2|TRBJ2-7|TRBV29-1|NA
CSARRTSAAYEQYF
TGCAGCGCCCGCCGGACTAGCGCAGCCTACGAGCAGTACTTC
>TRBD2|TRBJ2-1|TRBV27|NA
CASSLSPSGRVDEQFF
TGTGCCAGCAGTTTATCCCCTAGCGGGAGGGTGGATGAGCAGTTCTTC
>NA|TRBJ2-6|TRBV29-1|NA
CSVAPFSGANVLTF
TGCAGCGTGGCCCCCTTCTCTGGGGCCAACGTCCTGACTTTC
>NA|TRBJ1-2|TRBV24-1|few
CATSDLGDGYTF
TGTGCCACCAGTGATTTGGGGGATGGCTACACCTTC
>NA|TRBJ1-1|TRBV6-5|few
CASSFYGQIGTSAEAFF
TGTGCCAGCAGTTTCTACGGACAGATTGGTACATCGGCTGAAGCTTTCTTT
>NA|TRBJ1-1|TRBV13|NA
CASSLQRTLNTEAFF
TGTGCCAGCAGCTTACAACGAACCTTGAACACTGAAGCTTTCTTT
>NA|TRBJ1-2|TRBV5-6|few
CASSDRTYGYTF
TGTGCCAGCAGCGACAGGACGTATGGCTACACCTTC
>NA|TRBJ2-1|TRBV29-1|NA
CSVVRTANNEQFF
TGCAGCGTTGTGAGGACAGCCAACAATGAGCAGTTCTTC
>TRBD2|TRBJ2-1|TRBV9|few
CASSGLAGGSSYNEQFF
TGTGCCAGCAGCGGACTAGCGGGAGGGAGCTCCTACAATGAGCAGTTCTTC
>TRBD2|TRBJ2-5|TRBV18|NA
CASLAGDLQETQYF
TGTGCCAGCTTAGCGGGAGATTTGCAAGAGACCCAGTACTTC
>NA|TRBJ1-5|TRBV12-3/TRBV12-4|NA
CASSSSWGQPQHF
TGTGCCAGCAGTTCTAGTTGGGGTCAGCCCCAGCATTTT
>NA|TRBJ2-7|TRBV12-3/TRBV12-4|NA
CASSFRNQVSYEQYF
TGTGCCAGCAGTTTTCGCAACCAGGTATCCTACGAGCAGTACTTC
>NA|TRBJ2-7|TRBV7-9|NA
CASRQDGSKGSYEQYF
TGTGCCAGCAGACAAGACGGGAGCAAGGGATCCTACGAGCAGTACTTC
>NA|TRBJ2-7|TRBV28|NA
CASSPGQVRLYEQYF
TGTGCCAGCAGTCCGGGGCAGGTGAGACTCTACGAGCAGTACTTC
>NA|TRBJ2-7|TRBV12-3/TRBV12-4|few
CASSFRRVSEQYF
TGTGCCAGCAGTTTCAGGCGCGTAAGCGAGCAGTACTTC
>NA|TRBJ2-7|TRBV12-3/TRBV12-4|NA
CASSSLGGGEQYF
TGTGCCAGCAGCTCCCTGGGGGGCGGGGAGCAGTACTTC
>NA|TRBJ2-7|TRBV20-1|NA
CSARRGRALEQYF
TGCAGTGCCCGGAGGGGCAGGGCCCTCGAGCAGTACTTC
>TRBD2|TRBJ2-5|TRBV7-9|NA
CASSRHLAGGRETQYF
TGTGCCAGCAGCCGACATCTAGCGGGAGGGCGGGAGACCCAGTACTTC
>TRBD1|TRBJ2-5|TRBV19|NA
CASSISGGKETQYF
TGTGCCAGTAGTATTTCAGGGGGTAAGGAGACCCAGTACTTC
>TRBD2|TRBJ2-3|TRBV7-9|NA
CASSSTSGSSTDTQYF
TGTGCCAGCAGCTCGACTAGCGGGAGTAGCACAGATACGCAGTATTTT
>TRBD2|TRBJ2-7|TRBV12-3/TRBV12-4|few
CASSIGTSGTYEQYF
TGTGCCAGCAGTATCGGGACTAGCGGGACCTACGAGCAGTACTTC
>TRBD1|TRBJ2-2|TRBV4-2|once
CASSQDSTGAGAGELFF
TGTGCCAGCAGCCAAGATAGTACAGGGGCAGGGGCCGGGGAGCTGTTTTTT
>TRBD2|TRBJ2-1|TRBV29-1|few
CSVEDLGLAGAILPGEQFF
TGCAGCGTTGAAGATCTGGGACTAGCGGGAGCGATTTTACCCGGTGAGCAGTTCTTC
>NA|TRBJ2-1|TRBV4-3|NA
CASSQDIVSSYNEQFF
TGCGCCAGCAGCCAAGATATCGTTAGCTCCTACAATGAGCAGTTCTTC
>TRBD2|TRBJ2-1|TRBV4-2|NA
CASSQWTSGRVYERFF
TGTGCCAGCAGCCAATGGACTAGCGGGAGAGTCTATGAGCGGTTCTTC